A single sample gave rise to the 24 T cell receptor beta chains below, sequenced in a study of T-cell reconstitution after alpha-beta-depleted transplantation in children. The TCRbeta library was prepared with unique molecular identifiers. MiXCR was run by TCRdb on the PCR reads, yielding one entry per CDR3 protein. The sample yields a few hundred thousand distinct CDR3 sequences, more than 7.5% seen once. The specimen comprised PBMCs from the stem cell graft donor, sampled from the stem cell graft. The receptors here all came from a human donor who donated a stem cell graft to a child with SCID.

This clonotype was seen repeatedly, ten times or more. The chain links TRBV5-5 to TRBJ1-1; D not certain. The CDR3 is 12 residues long. V was cut by 4 bases and J by 7 bases, with 11 bases left in between. CDR1 and CDR2 (germline): SGHKS, YYEKEE (reference sequence). CDR3 residues: CASSPWTVEAFF. The DNA of the CDR3 is TGTGCCAGCAGCCCTTGGACTGTTGAAGCTTTCTTT.

This clonotype was counted at least ten times. This chain links TRBV29-1 with TRBJ1-2; perhaps TRBD1 as D (5 bases). The V end lost 3 bases, the J end lost 0 bases, and 14 bases lay between the germline ends. Germline CDR1 reads SQVTM; CDR2 reads ANQGSEA. This CDR3 comprises 15 residues. Here the CDR3 reads CSVDDWDASNYGYTF. CDR3 bases: TGCAGCGTTGATGACTGGGACGCCTCTAACTATGGCTACACCTTC.

This clonotype has at least ten counts. This rearrangement joins TRBV29-1 to TRBJ2-3; D tentatively reads TRBD1 or TRBD2 (6 bases each). The germline V and J ends were trimmed by 3 bases and 0 bases, with 16 bases remaining between them. The CDR3 is made up of 16 amino acids. From germline, CDR1 is SQVTM and CDR2 ANQGSEA. The CDR3 protein is CSVDLWGAQSTDTQYF. The CDR3 bases are TGCAGCGTTGACCTCTGGGGGGCACAAAGCACAGATACGCAGTATTTT.

In this sample, this clonotype turned up a few times. The V gene is TRBV7-2, the J gene TRBJ2-1; tentative D call: TRBD2 (6 bases). The V gene's germline CDR1 is SGHTA and CDR2 FQGNSA. V lost 1 base, J lost 3 bases, and 13 bases lay in between. The CDR3 loop spans 16 amino acids. CDR3 protein: CASSLGGGVFYNEQFF. The DNA of the CDR3 is TGTGCCAGCAGCTTAGGGGGCGGGGTTTTCTACAATGAGCAGTTCTTC.

Only a few counts were recorded for this clonotype. The chain links TRBV3-1 to TRBJ1-5; D may be TRBD1 (5 bases). CDR1 and CDR2 from the germline V gene are LGHDT and YNNKEL (reference sequence). The germline V and J ends were trimmed by 4 bases and 3 bases, with 22 bases remaining between them. The CDR3 is 18 amino acids. Here the CDR3 DNA reads TGTGCCAGCAGCCCCTTCTTCGGAGGGGTGACCTCCAATCAGCCCCAGCATTTT. Amino acid sequence: CASSPFFGGVTSNQPQHF.

This clonotype was detected ten times or more. The rearrangement links TRBV20-1 to TRBJ2-5; unclear D gene. The CDR3 is 12 residues long. The V and J ends lost 3 bases and 4 bases respectively, with 9 bases between them. Germline loops: CDR1 DFQATT, CDR2 SNEGSKA (reference sequence). CDR3 loop: CSASLLTETQYF. The CDR3 nucleotides are TGCAGTGCTAGCTTGCTGACAGAGACCCAGTACTTC.

The table lists this clonotype with many counts. J is TRBJ1-1 and V is TRBV5-1; D is unresolved. CDR1 and CDR2 from the germline V gene are SGHRS and YFSETQ. The CDR3 length is 14 residues. Trimming took off 5 bases at V and 1 base at J, with 12 bases between the two ends. CDR3 coding DNA: TGCGCCAGCAGAGTAGGGCATACGAACACTGAAGCTTTCTTT. Protein product: CASRVGHTNTEAFF.

This clonotype has a count of ten or more. The chain recombines TRBV5-1 with TRBJ2-1; 8 bases are shared with TRBD1. Germline V gives CDR1 SGHRS, CDR2 YFSETQ. This CDR3 spans 13 amino acids. The ends lost 7 bases at V and 7 bases at J; junction bases unmatched: 7. CDR3 loop: CASEKDRENEQFF. CDR3 DNA: TGCGCCAGCGAAAAGGACAGGGAAAATGAGCAGTTCTTC.

This clonotype has at least ten counts. The gene calls are TRBV9 and TRBJ1-3; the D is unclear. The germline CDR1 and CDR2 sequences are SGDLS and YYNGEE. The CDR3 has 14 amino acids. V shed 4 bases and J shed 0 bases, with 8 bases lying between them. CDR3 loop: CASSNPDSGNTIYF. The CDR3 DNA reads TGTGCCAGCAGCAACCCAGACTCTGGAAACACCATATATTTT.

This clonotype was counted many times. V gene TRBV20-1 combines with J gene TRBJ2-7, with a possible D match to TRBD2 (7 bases). The CDR3 is 15 residues long. V was cut by 1 base and J by 2 bases, with 15 bases left in between. Germline CDR1 reads DFQATT; CDR2 reads SNEGSKA (reference sequence). The CDR3 bases are TGCAGTGCTAGAGCTCCAGCGGGGACAACCTACGAGCAGTACTTC. This gives the protein CSARAPAGTTYEQYF.

The chain recombines TRBV7-2 with TRBJ2-5, with D perhaps TRBD1 (5 bases). CDR3 size: 14 residues. CDR1 is SGHTA and CDR2 is FQGNSA in the germline V gene. V was shortened by 2 bases and J by 3 bases, with 10 bases between the two germline ends. In DNA, the CDR3 is TGTGCCAGCAGCTTACGGTCAGGGAAAGAGACCCAGTACTTC. Residues: CASSLRSGKETQYF.

This clonotype was seen at least ten times. V usage is TRBV10-3 and J usage is TRBJ2-1; possible D gene TRBD1, 8 bases. Germline CDR1 reads ENHRY; CDR2 reads SYGVKD. This CDR3 has 15 residues. V gave up 6 bases and J gave up 4 bases, with 16 bases separating them. CDR3 sequence reads: CAISRTGGAYNEQFF. CDR3 coding DNA: TGTGCCATCAGCCGTACAGGGGGGGCTTACAATGAGCAGTTCTTC.

This clonotype was seen a handful of times. The chain joins TRBV20-1 to TRBJ2-3; 12 positions match TRBD2. V lost 2 bases and J lost 5; bases outside the gene matches: 2. The germline V gene encodes CDR1 DFQATT and CDR2 SNEGSKA (reference sequence). This CDR3 spans 14 amino acids. CDR3 nucleotides: TGCAGTGCTAGAACGACTAGCGGGGGAGATACGCAGTATTTT. This gives the protein CSARTTSGGDTQYF.

This clonotype was counted ten times or more. The V gene is TRBV18, the J gene TRBJ2-1; 13 positions agree with TRBD2. Germline V lookup: CDR1 KGHSH, CDR2 LQKENI. The V gene end was trimmed by 2 bases and the J gene end by 7 bases; junction bases not matched to a gene: 2. This CDR3 comprises 15 residues. CDR3 coding DNA: TGTGCCAGCTCACCAGGACTAGCGGGGGATAATGAGCAGTTCTTC. It is translated as CASSPGLAGDNEQFF.

Many counts were recorded for this clonotype. V usage is TRBV4-1 and J usage is TRBJ2-2, with D tentatively TRBD1 or TRBD2 (5 bases each). The germline V gene has CDR1 MGHRA and CDR2 YSYEKL. Trimming took 0 bases from V and 6 from J, leaving 14 bases between them. This CDR3 has 16 residues. CDR3 sequence reads: CASSQEGLAGSGELFF. The CDR3 coding sequence is TGCGCCAGCAGCCAAGAAGGCCTAGCAGGGTCCGGGGAGCTGTTTTTT.

This clonotype occurred many times. The genes are TRBV5-1 and TRBJ1-4; 7 bases are shared with TRBD1. After removal of 2 bases from V and 5 bases from J, the junction contained 6 bases not matched to a gene. There are 15 residues in the CDR3. The V gene's germline CDR1 is SGHRS and CDR2 YFSETQ. The CDR3, as DNA: TGCGCCAGCAGCTTCGGGACAGCCGTCAATGAAAAACTGTTTTTT. It codes for CASSFGTAVNEKLFF.

This clonotype was observed at least ten times. V is TRBV20-1 and J is TRBJ2-7, with a possible D match to TRBD2 (7 bases). V was cut by 6 bases and J by 5 bases, with 20 bases left in between. Germline CDR1 and CDR2: DFQATT and SNEGSKA (reference sequence). The CDR3 contains 14 residues. The CDR3 DNA follows: TGCAGTGCCCCCAACCTGGGAGGGGGAGACGAGCAGTACTTC. Protein sequence: CSAPNLGGGDEQYF.

The sample holds many counts of this clonotype. The chain couples TRBV7-2 to TRBJ1-1; D uncertain. V lost 0 bases and J 5 bases, leaving 7 bases between the germline ends. The CDR3 consists of 13 residues. Germline values: CDR1 SGHTA, CDR2 FQGNSA. DNA of the CDR3: TGTGCCAGCAGCTTAGCGTTCCGGACTGAAGCTTTCTTT. It encodes CASSLAFRTEAFF.

This clonotype was counted many times. The rearrangement joins TRBV5-1 to TRBJ2-6; D not resolved. The length of the CDR3 is 15 residues. Between the trimmed V and J ends, which lost 1 base and 2 bases, there was a span of 7 bases. Germline CDR1 and CDR2: SGHRS and YFSETQ. In DNA, the CDR3 is TGCGCCAGCAGCTTGAGTACGCCTGGGGCCAACGTCCTGACTTTC. It codes for CASSLSTPGANVLTF.

This clonotype was seen at least ten times. CDR3 DNA: TGCAGTGCTTGGGACGGAGATACGCAGTATTTT. It codes for CSAWDGDTQYF. The chain has TRBV20-1 and TRBJ2-3; the D call may be TRBD1 or TRBD2 (5 bases each). This CDR3 is built from 11 residues. The V end was cut by 5 bases, the J end by 5 bases, with 8 bases between. Germline CDR1 DFQATT, CDR2 SNEGSKA (reference sequence).

The table lists this clonotype with many counts. This chain joins TRBV5-1 and TRBJ1-3; possibly TRBD1 for D (5 bases). The CDR3 is 13 amino acids. V was cut by 4 bases and J by 8 bases, with 13 bases left in between. CDR1 is SGHRS, CDR2 YFSETQ, per germline. CDR3 coding DNA: TGCGCCAGCAGCCCGGCGCGGGACCACACCATATATTTT. Translation: CASSPARDHTIYF.

This clonotype appeared many times. This rearrangement joins TRBV28 to TRBJ1-2; D not certain. Germline CDR1 is MDHEN and CDR2 is SYDVKM. This CDR3 region has 14 residues. V shed 6 bases and J shed 0 bases, with 11 bases lying between them. In DNA, the CDR3 is TGTGCCAGCAGCCTACTCACTACTAACTATGGCTACACCTTC. The encoded protein is CASSLLTTNYGYTF.

This clonotype was counted between two and nine times. This chain joins TRBV20-1 and TRBJ2-1, with D perhaps TRBD2 (5 bases). Deletions cut 3 bases from V and 1 base from J, with 16 bases between. The CDR3 totals 16 residues. In germline, CDR1 is DFQATT, CDR2 SNEGSKA (reference sequence). As DNA, the CDR3 is TGCAGTGCTAGGGTAACCCAGGCGGGTTCCTACAATGAGCAGTTCTTC. As protein: CSARVTQAGSYNEQFF.

This clonotype was observed at least ten times. The V and J genes are TRBV18 and TRBJ1-5; tentative D call: TRBD1 (5 bases). The CDR3 spans 14 residues. Germline CDR1 reads KGHSH; CDR2 reads LQKENI. The germline V and J ends were trimmed by 5 bases and 4 bases, with 12 bases remaining between them. CDR3 sequence: CASSVGPQNQPQHF. CDR3 DNA: TGTGCCAGCTCAGTGGGACCGCAAAATCAGCCCCAGCATTTT. The full variable domain, in which reference TRBV18 and TRBJ1-5 provide the parts outside the CDR3, is NAGVMQNPRHLVRRRGQEARLRCSPMKGHSHVYWYRQLPEEGLKFMVYLQKENIIDESGMPKERFSAEFPKEGPSILRIQQVVRGDSAAYFCASSVGPQNQPQHFGDGTRLSIL.